Presented here are 27 T cell receptor beta chains from one specimen sequenced in a study of T-cell reconstitution after alpha-beta-depleted transplantation in children. For TCRbeta, the library was prepared with unique molecular identifiers. TCRdb redid the calling of the PCR reads with MiXCR, one entry per CDR3 protein. This sample yields fewer than 550,000 distinct CDR3 sequences, of which about 10% are seen a single time; less than 15% belongs to the top ten. Material: PBMCs, mostly from graft donor cells, obtained 180 days after TCRalphabeta/CD19-depleted stem cell transplant. The receptor source for this set is a female patient aged 2-15 years who had a stem cell transplant for aplastic anemia, so the T cells may come from the graft donor.

The sample holds many counts of this clonotype. The chain joins TRBV15 to TRBJ2-2; TRBD1 matches at 10 bases. The CDR3 covers 15 residues. Per germline, CDR1 LNHNV and CDR2 YYDKDF (reference sequence). The V gene end was trimmed by 3 bases and the J gene end by 5 bases; junction bases not matched to a gene: 3. The CDR3 DNA is TGTGCCACCAGCAGGGACAGGGGGGGGACCGGGGAGCTGTTTTTT. It codes for CATSRDRGGTGELFF.

In this sample, this clonotype turned up a few times. This chain connects TRBV11-2 to TRBJ2-2; no definite D call. The CDR3 has 11 amino acids. Germline CDR1 is SGHAT and CDR2 is FQNNGV. V lost 0 bases and J 9 bases, leaving 2 bases between the germline ends. The CDR3 nucleotides read TGTGCCAGCAGCTTAGATAGGGAGCTGTTTTTT. Protein sequence: CASSLDRELFF.

Only a few counts were recorded for this clonotype. V usage is TRBV10-3 and J usage is TRBJ2-3, with 11 nucleotides matching TRBD2. The germline CDR1 and CDR2 sequences are ENHRY and SYGVKD. V trimming: 4 bases; J trimming: 5 bases; junction bases outside the gene matches: 5. This CDR3 region has 15 residues. CDR3: CAISALAGVGDTQYF. The DNA for the CDR3 is TGTGCCATCAGTGCACTAGCGGGAGTAGGAGATACGCAGTATTTT.

The chain is built from TRBV29-1 and TRBJ2-7; D remains ambiguous. The V and J ends lost 3 bases and 0 bases respectively, with 12 bases between them. The CDR3 consists of 14 residues. Germline CDR1 is SQVTM and CDR2 is ANQGSEA. CDR3: CSVDPGGDSYEQYF. CDR3 bases: TGCAGCGTTGACCCCGGTGGGGACTCCTACGAGCAGTACTTC.

The chain's CDR3 is CASSLQGGGSYNEQFF. For the CDR3, the DNA is TGTGCCAGCAGTCTCCAAGGGGGCGGGTCCTACAATGAGCAGTTCTTC. The V and J genes are TRBV6-1 and TRBJ2-1; 7 bases are a match to TRBD1. Trimming took 5 bases from V and 1 from J; bases not matched to a gene: 8. The germline V gene encodes CDR1 MNHNS and CDR2 SASEGT. CDR3 length equals 16 residues.

The chain is built from TRBV11-2 and TRBJ2-3, with D unclear. Germline values: CDR1 SGHAT, CDR2 FQNNGV. Trimming took 0 bases from V and 6 from J, leaving 13 bases between them. The CDR3 length is 15 residues. The CDR3 region is CASSLEGLGSDTQYF. The CDR3 DNA follows: TGTGCCAGCAGCTTAGAGGGTTTAGGATCGGATACGCAGTATTTT.

This clonotype was seen repeatedly, ten times or more. V usage is TRBV28 and J usage is TRBJ2-5; D is ambiguous. In germline, CDR1 is MDHEN, CDR2 SYDVKM. The V end lost 3 bases, the J end lost 2 bases, and 10 bases lay between the germline ends. The CDR3 runs to 14 residues. In nucleotides, the CDR3 is TGTGCCAGCAGTTTGGCCCACCGACAAGAGACCCAGTACTTC. Translating it yields CASSLAHRQETQYF.

Only a few counts were recorded for this clonotype. This chain joins TRBV5-1 and TRBJ2-5; 8 bases match TRBD1. Germline values: CDR1 SGHRS, CDR2 YFSETQ. This CDR3 has 16 amino acids. J lost 4 bases, V lost 5 bases, and 13 bases had no gene match. The CDR3 loop reads CASSQPQGALGETQYF. The CDR3 coding sequence is TGCGCCAGCAGTCAGCCCCAGGGGGCGCTCGGAGAGACCCAGTACTTC.

This clonotype was observed a single time. V gene TRBV15 combines with J gene TRBJ2-3; D is unresolved. Trimming stripped 2 bases from V and 4 bases from J, with 19 bases between. This CDR3 is 17 amino acids long. Germline V gene sequence: CDR1 LNHNV, CDR2 YYDKDF (reference sequence). In nucleotides, the CDR3 is TGTGCCACCAGCAGATTCCCGCGCTCGATACCTGCAGATACGCAGTATTTT. Translated, it gives CATSRFPRSIPADTQYF.

J is TRBJ2-3 and V is TRBV20-1, with 10 bases aligning to TRBD2. Germline V gene lookup returns CDR1 DFQATT and CDR2 SNEGSKA (reference sequence). V dropped 7 bases and J dropped 5; count of bases not matched to a gene: 9. This CDR3 region has 14 residues. The CDR3 is CSVKASGSLDTQYF. The DNA of the CDR3 is TGCAGTGTCAAGGCTAGCGGGAGTTTAGATACGCAGTATTTT.

This clonotype was observed many times. The J gene is TRBJ1-1, the V gene TRBV20-1; D may be TRBD1 (5 bases). Germline CDR1 reads DFQATT; CDR2 reads SNEGSKA (reference sequence). This CDR3 is 14 amino acids long. V lost 3 bases, J lost 0 bases, and 11 bases lay in between. The CDR3 DNA reads as TGCAGTGCTAGTCTAGGGGCCATGAACACTGAAGCTTTCTTT. This sequence encodes CSASLGAMNTEAFF.

This clonotype was counted at least ten times. This chain joins TRBV28 and TRBJ2-1; 16 positions match TRBD2. CDR3 length: 17 amino acids. Trimming at V came to 6 bases and at J to 2 bases, leaving 4 bases not matched to a gene. CDR1 is MDHEN, CDR2 SYDVKM, per germline. CDR3 in DNA: TGTGCCAGCAGCCCGGGACTAGCGGGAGGGCCCTACAATGAGCAGTTCTTC. Its translation: CASSPGLAGGPYNEQFF.

The genes are TRBV7-2 and TRBJ2-1; TRBD1 matches 8 bases. This CDR3 is built from 15 residues. Germline assignment: CDR1 SGHTA and CDR2 FQGNSA. Losses at the gene ends were 6 bases for V and 0 bases for J; bases not matched to a gene: 4. CDR3 nucleotides: TGTGCCAGCAGATTCGACAGGGGCTCCTACAATGAGCAGTTCTTC. Its translation is CASRFDRGSYNEQFF.

This clonotype was found many times. The chain joins TRBV4-3 to TRBJ2-7; 7 bases fit TRBD1. The CDR3 totals 15 residues. The junction had 4 bases not matched to a gene; V was cut back by 0 bases and J by 2 bases. Germline CDR1 LGHNA, CDR2 YSLEER. CDR3 bases: TGCGCCAGCAGCCAAGATCGGACAGGCGCCTACGAGCAGTACTTC. Translated: CASSQDRTGAYEQYF.

This clonotype appeared a few times. The chain uses TRBV12-3 or TRBV12-4 and TRBJ1-2; D is unclear. The V gene lost 3 bases and the J gene lost 4 bases, with 12 bases spanning the gap. The CDR3 contains 14 residues. The CDR3 loop reads CASSFGTISYGYTF. CDR3 DNA: TGTGCCAGCAGTTTCGGCACTATCTCCTATGGCTACACCTTC.

This clonotype was recorded at least ten times. CDR3 nucleotide sequence: TGCGCCAGCCCCAGCTTGTTTTTGCGGCCCCGCGACAATGAGCAGTTCTTC. The encoded protein is CASPSLFLRPRDNEQFF. The rearrangement uses TRBV5-1 and TRBJ2-1; no clear D. V dropped 7 bases and J dropped 5 bases, with 25 bases sitting between them. Germline V gene lookup returns CDR1 SGHRS and CDR2 YFSETQ. The CDR3 contains 17 residues.

This clonotype was observed a few times. V and J are TRBV12-3 or TRBV12-4 and TRBJ1-2, with 9 bases fitting TRBD1. This CDR3 has 17 amino acids. V lost 5 bases to trimming and J lost 4 bases; unmatched junction nucleotides: 14. DNA for the CDR3: TGTGCCAGCAGTAAAGCATCCTACAGGGGGCCCGTCTATGGCTACACCTTC. Protein sequence: CASSKASYRGPVYGYTF.

The rearrangement joins TRBV30 to TRBJ2-1; 7 bases are shared with TRBD1. J was trimmed by 10 bases and V by 5 bases; bases with no gene match: 8. The CDR3 totals 12 residues. The germline V gene encodes CDR1 GTSNPN and CDR2 SVGIG (reference sequence). The CDR3 here is CAWGDRVGEQFF. The CDR3 DNA sequence: TGTGCCTGGGGAGACAGGGTGGGGGAGCAGTTCTTC.

This clonotype was counted many times. The chain joins TRBV9 to TRBJ1-2; 10 nucleotides agree with TRBD1. The CDR3 is 14 residues long. The junction had 4 bases not matched to a gene; V was cut back by 0 bases and J by 8 bases. CDR1 and CDR2 (germline): SGDLS, YYNGEE. The CDR3 loop is CASSVGQGAGGYTF. In nucleotides, the CDR3 is TGTGCCAGCAGCGTAGGACAGGGGGCGGGCGGCTACACCTTC.

The chain joins TRBV10-3 to TRBJ1-1; D is perhaps TRBD1 (5 bases). V was clipped by 2 bases and J by 4 bases, with 11 bases between them. CDR1 ENHRY and CDR2 SYGVKD come from the germline V gene. This CDR3 has 14 residues. The CDR3, as DNA: TGTGCCATCAGTGAGGGGCAGGGTGGCACTGAAGCTTTCTTT. Encoded protein: CAISEGQGGTEAFF.

The V call is TRBV29-1, the J call TRBJ1-4; D ambiguous. The V gene's germline CDR1 is SQVTM and CDR2 ANQGSEA. Trimming took 4 bases from V and 7 from J, leaving 10 bases between them. This CDR3 is built from 12 residues. CDR3 residues: CSVGGPGEKLFF. DNA of the CDR3: TGCAGCGTTGGAGGACCGGGTGAAAAACTGTTTTTT.

In this sample, this clonotype turned up a few times. The chain recombines TRBV28 with TRBJ2-1; D not resolved. The CDR3 sequence is 13 residues long. The V gene's germline CDR1 is MDHEN and CDR2 SYDVKM. V lost 6 bases, J lost 11 bases, and 17 bases lay in between. The CDR3 spells CASSLSQRSQQFF. CDR3 DNA: TGTGCCAGCAGCCTTAGTCAAAGGTCCCAGCAGTTCTTC.

The CDR3 coding sequence is TGTGCCAGCAGCTTAGTTGTGGGCGGAAACACTGAAGCTTTCTTT. Protein sequence: CASSLVVGGNTEAFF. The chain joins TRBV7-2 to TRBJ1-1, with D unresolved. Per germline, CDR1 SGHTA and CDR2 FQGNSA. The CDR3 extends over 15 amino acids. The V end lost 1 base, the J end lost 2 bases, and 11 bases lay between the germline ends.

V gene TRBV30 combines with J gene TRBJ2-3; D is unclear. V gave up 1 base and J gave up 4 bases, with 6 bases separating them. This CDR3 has 12 amino acids. Germline CDR1 GTSNPN, CDR2 SVGIG (reference sequence). This CDR3 is CAWSGGSDTQYF. In DNA form, the CDR3 reads TGTGCCTGGAGTGGGGGATCAGATACGCAGTATTTT. The full variable domain, with the rest looked up from reference TRBV30 and TRBJ2-3, is SQTIHQWPATLVQPVGSPLSLECTVEGTSNPNLYWYRQAAGRGLQLLFYSVGIGQISSEVPQNLSASRPQDRQFILSSKKLLLSDSGFYLCAWSGGSDTQYFGPGTRLTVL.

This clonotype has only a few counts. The CDR3 is CASSESINRFKDRDNSPLHF. The CDR3, as DNA: TGTGCCAGCAGTGAATCTATTAATCGTTTCAAGGACAGGGATAATTCACCCCTCCACTTT. This chain links TRBV25-1 with TRBJ1-6, with TRBD1 identical over 8 bases. J lost 5 bases, V lost 1 base, and 16 bases had no gene match. Germline V gives CDR1 MGHDK, CDR2 SYGVNS. The CDR3 consists of 20 residues.

The chain carries TRBV5-1 and TRBJ1-2, with D possibly TRBD1 on 5 matching bases. Germline V gives CDR1 SGHRS, CDR2 YFSETQ. The V end was cut by 4 bases, the J end by 3 bases, with 13 bases between. The CDR3 sequence is 14 residues long. The CDR3 loop reads CASSLMTGDYGYTF. For the CDR3, the DNA is TGCGCCAGCAGCCTTATGACGGGGGACTATGGCTACACCTTC.

The chain couples TRBV29-1 to TRBJ1-1, with TRBD1 as a possible D gene (5 bases). The CDR3 has 12 residues. The germline V gene encodes CDR1 SQVTM and CDR2 ANQGSEA. Trimming removed 3 bases at V and 1 base at J, with 6 bases between. The CDR3 sequence: CSVDRANTEAFF. The CDR3 DNA reads as TGCAGCGTTGACAGGGCGAACACTGAAGCTTTCTTT.